The table lists the clone carrying this TCR beta chain with a few counts. These data come from a study of human T cells and chemical hapten exposure. MiXCR, applied by TCRdb to the RACE reads, yields one record per CDR3 protein. The sample lists fewer than 85,000 distinct CDR3 sequences, more than 9% seen once, with roughly 1.4% in the top ten. The CDR3 is 15 residues long. Germline loops: CDR1 SGHNT, CDR2 YYREEE (reference sequence). Trimming pared 2 bases from V and 0 bases from J, leaving 9 bases between. Time point described: patch test 2, 6 weeks after DPC sensitization. Treatment meaning: therapeutic diphenylcyclopropenone sensitization with weekly scalp DPC.

The sample was whole blood, taken in connection with sensitization to the hapten diphenylcyclopropenone (DPC). The chain couples TRBV5-4 to TRBJ1-3, with D uncertain. This clonotype was obtained from a man aged 18 to 35 with alopecia areata. Some clones in this sample may be carry-over from other donors' samples. CDR3 region: CASSFTPSSGNTIYF. The CDR3 DNA is TGTGCCAGCAGCTTTACGCCCTCCTCTGGAAACACCATATATTTT.